This TCR beta chain appears in the sequencing data of a study of blood T cell repertoires in COVID-19 (dated by TCRdb to the early 2020s). About the investigation overall: The collaborator samples originated in the United States, Italy and Spain and spanned the acute and convalescent phases of COVID-19. Sample metadata almost always included a de-identified subject ID, COVID-19 status, age in years and sex. A freely available public database, intended as a resource for researchers studying the immune response to SARS-CoV-2, is where the repertoires were released. Subjects who had been exposed to COVID-19, were actively infected with it, or had recovered from it provided the deeply sampled blood TCRbeta repertoires that made up the dataset. Samples were obtained from the ongoing ImmuneRACE study (first 160 participants) and from 1,200 or so subjects provided by 6 global collaborators. Where available, HLA class I and class II types were obtained from metadata supplied by the sample provider rather than from assay-based typing. The prospective study material was composed of cDNA or gDNA derived from T cells, B-cell-depleted T cells, or PBMCs.

The immunoSEQ Assay, a bias-controlled multiplex PCR, was used to amplify TCRbeta CDR3 regions from genomic DNA. Regarding the original processing steps: Within the assay, amplification of reference gene primers was used to estimate how many nucleated cells each sample contained. To quantify the absolute abundance of each unique TCRbeta CDR3 rearrangement, sequence reads were collapsed and filtered. For each sample, productive Simpson clonality was calculated by taking the square root of Simpson's diversity index across productive rearrangements. Held by TCRdb, this immuneACCESS table contains in-frame sequences only and omits some clones. Under half of the omission traces to an unresolved V gene where checked; the cause of the rest is unknown. The DNA was the basis for D and trimming; V, J and clone size are from that table. For this sample there are fewer than 400,000 clones; around 90% appear just once. Clones ranked in the top ten supply 5% to 5.5% of the sample.

Remarks on this clone: The antigen it binds to is not known. No much larger clone exists at a distance of one base, and base qualities are not known.

What the study reported, not specific to this receptor: The quantity of clinical and demographic metadata differed by source and by participant and was supplied without curation.

Participants in the prospective study were aged roughly 18 to 100 years, lived in more than 20 United States geographic areas, and enrolled through a virtual design. In the prospective study, participants were assigned to cohorts based on the clinical history participants reported in a screening survey and a study questionnaire. Recovered participants in ImmuneRACE Cohort 3 were defined by two consecutive negative NP/OP PCR tests, clearance by a healthcare professional, or resolution of symptoms. In the prospective study, mobile phlebotomists collected whole blood, serum and a nasopharyngeal or oropharyngeal swab from each participant. Over a roughly 2-month period, participants in the prospective study had the option of providing additional blood draws and questionnaires. Blood samples from the prospective study were shipped frozen or at room temperature prior to DNA extraction. From its cysteine to its phenylalanine, the CDR3 spans 13 amino acids. Just the 39-base CDR3 DNA is kept, in frame starting at base 1. At the junction V is shortened by 4 bases and J by 0 bases, with 8 bases in between. CDR1 and CDR2 are read off the germline V gene (reference sequence) as SGHNT and YYREEE.

The specimen was PBMCs or T cells enriched from blood (not recorded which). The receptor chain draws on TRBV5-4 and TRBJ2-7; the D gene identity is not certain. This clonotype was sampled from a man aged 55 to 70 who had recovered from COVID-19. The nucleotide sequence is TGTGCCAGCAGCAAGTGGAGCTCCTACGAGCAGTACTTC. This codes for CASSKWSSYEQYF.